The 26 T cell receptor beta chains given below trace back to one sample, sequenced in a study of cytomegalovirus exposure and HLA in healthy donors (TCRdb year 2017). The library was prepared using the immunoSEQ multiplex PCR assay. A mixture of 60 forward primers for TCR Vbeta segments and 13 reverse primers for TCR Jbeta segments was used in the multiplex PCR. Drawn from immuneACCESS, this table holds only the in-frame rearrangements with V and J called that TCRdb kept. Clones are partly lost; checked studies trace under half to an unresolved V gene and leave the rest unexplained. The sample includes about 140,000 clones, with about 70% observed a single time. The ten biggest clones cover under 2.5% of the sample. Input material: PBMCs. The receptors stem from a woman aged 60-75 years in good health and CMV-seropositive.

The chain joins TRBV5-4 to TRBJ2-3; perhaps TRBD1 as D (5 bases). V lost 0 bases to trimming and J lost 0 bases, with 11 bases between them. In germline, CDR1 is SGHNT, CDR2 YYREEE (reference sequence). The CDR3 loop spans 16 amino acids. In DNA form, the CDR3 reads TGTGCCAGCAGCTTGGTCAGGGATTGGAGCACAGATACGCAGTATTTT. Its protein product is CASSLVRDWSTDTQYF.

This clone was seen a few times. V is TRBV4-1 and J is TRBJ2-3, with TRBD2 as a possible D gene (6 bases). Germline CDR1 MGHRA, CDR2 YSYEKL. CDR3 length: 17 amino acids. V gave up 0 bases and J gave up 0 bases, with 13 bases separating them. CDR3 sequence reads: CASSQEGAGKSTDTQYF. As DNA, the CDR3 is TGCGCCAGCAGCCAAGAAGGGGCGGGAAAAAGCACAGATACGCAGTATTTT.

V is TRBV6-1 and J is TRBJ1-5, with 8 bases that match TRBD1. This CDR3 is built from 13 residues. Germline V gives CDR1 MNHNS, CDR2 SASEGT. The J segment lost 6 bases and the V segment lost 6 bases, leaving 4 bases of the junction unmatched. The DNA for the CDR3 is TGTGCCAGCAGCTCGGACAGGGTTCAGCCCCAGCATTTT. Translating it yields CASSSDRVQPQHF.

The chain uses TRBV7-9 and TRBJ2-3; 8 bases align to TRBD2. The V segment lost 1 base and the J segment 4 bases; nucleotides outside the gene matches: 4. Per germline, CDR1 SEHNR and CDR2 FQNEAQ (reference sequence). This CDR3 contains 15 residues. The CDR3 bases are TGTGCCAGCAGCTTAGGGAGCGGGAGCGCAGATACGCAGTATTTT. The encoded protein is CASSLGSGSADTQYF. Complete variable domain (other parts from reference TRBV7-9 and TRBJ2-3): DTGVSQNPRHKITKRGQNVTFRCDPISEHNRLYWYRQTLGQGPEFLTYFQNEAQLEKSRLLSDRFSAERPKGSFSTLEIQRTEQGDSAMYLCASSLGSGSADTQYFGPGTRLTVL.

This chain uses TRBV19 with TRBJ1-5; no firm D call. The CDR3 is made up of 15 amino acids. The ends were cut back, 1 base at V and 2 bases at J, with 9 bases in the middle. Looked up from germline, CDR1 is LNHDA and CDR2 is SQIVND (reference sequence). The chain's CDR3 is CASSIGQIRNQPQHF. The CDR3 nucleotides read TGTGCCAGTAGTATAGGGCAGATCCGCAATCAGCCCCAGCATTTT.

V usage is TRBV5-1 and J usage is TRBJ1-1; no reliable D call. Germline V gene lookup returns CDR1 SGHRS and CDR2 YFSETQ. CDR3 length: 13 amino acids. The V and J ends lost 5 bases and 1 base respectively, with 9 bases between them. The CDR3 sequence: CASRGTANTEAFF. CDR3 nucleotides: TGCGCCAGCAGGGGCACAGCGAACACTGAAGCTTTCTTT.

The CDR3 DNA reads as TGCGCCAGCAGCTTAACAGGGCGATCAGATACGCAGTATTTT. Translating it yields CASSLTGRSDTQYF. This sequence joins TRBV5-1 and TRBJ2-3; TRBD1 might be the D (6 bases). Trimming shortened V by 2 bases and J by 4 bases, and 11 bases separated the two germline ends. Germline V CDR1 and CDR2: SGHRS, YFSETQ. The CDR3 loop spans 14 amino acids.

This clone was detected only a few times. The chain joins TRBV6-5 to TRBJ1-1, with a possible D match to TRBD1 (5 bases). Germline CDR1 MNHEY, CDR2 SVGAGI. There are 14 residues in the CDR3. Trimming cost V 6 bases and J 1 base, with 12 bases left between them. CDR3 residues: CASRQGGTNTEAFF. The CDR3 region has the DNA TGTGCCAGCAGGCAGGGAGGAACGAACACTGAAGCTTTCTTT.

The chain has TRBV7-3 and TRBJ1-1; 7 bases align to TRBD1. V shed 4 bases and J 1 base; nucleotides not matched to a gene: 6. The CDR3 length is 15 residues. The germline V gene has CDR1 SGHTA and CDR2 FQGTGA. The CDR3 loop is CASSSRQGWNTEAFF. The CDR3 region has the DNA TGTGCCAGCAGCTCCCGACAGGGCTGGAACACTGAAGCTTTCTTT.

The chain combines TRBV10-3 with TRBJ2-5, with D maybe TRBD2 (5 bases). There are 11 residues in the CDR3. Trimming stripped 6 bases from V and 4 bases from J, with 6 bases between. Germline assignment: CDR1 ENHRY and CDR2 SYGVKD. For the CDR3, the DNA is TGTGCCATCAGGGCGGGAGAGACCCAGTACTTC. The encoded protein is CAIRAGETQYF.

This chain uses TRBV30 with TRBJ2-1, with TRBD2 as a possible D gene (7 bases). CDR3 size: 13 residues. The germline V gene encodes CDR1 GTSNPN and CDR2 SVGIG (reference sequence). V was shortened by 3 bases and J by 8 bases, with 14 bases between the two germline ends. CDR3 DNA sequence: TGTGCCTGGAGCGGGGGGCGCAGAGATGAGCAGTTCTTC. Its protein product is CAWSGGRRDEQFF. Together with reference TRBV30 and TRBJ2-1, the CDR3 gives the full variable domain: SQTIHQWPATLVQPVGSPLSLECTVEGTSNPNLYWYRQAAGRGLQLLFYSVGIGQISSEVPQNLSASRPQDRQFILSSKKLLLSDSGFYLCAWSGGRRDEQFFGPGTRLTVL.

J is TRBJ2-1 and V is TRBV6-4; maybe TRBD2 (6 bases). The CDR3 is 15 residues long. V lost 5 bases, J lost 6 bases, and 17 bases lay in between. Looked up from germline, CDR1 is MRHNA and CDR2 is SNTAGT. This CDR3 reads CASSRGGISGNEQFF. CDR3 coding DNA: TGTGCCAGCAGTCGAGGCGGGATCTCGGGCAATGAGCAGTTCTTC.

This chain joins TRBV7-8 and TRBJ2-7; 10 bases align to TRBD2. Germline CDR1 reads SGHVS; CDR2 reads FQNEAQ. The length of the CDR3 is 17 residues. Losses at the gene ends were 1 base for V and 1 base for J; bases not matched to a gene: 7. CDR3 bases: TGTGCCAGCAGCTTAGTTTGGGCTAGCGGGAGATCCTACGAGCAGTACTTC. It yields the protein CASSLVWASGRSYEQYF.

This clone was seen once. The chain is built from TRBV28 and TRBJ2-1; weak D call: TRBD1 (6 bases). The CDR3 has 17 residues. From germline, CDR1 is MDHEN and CDR2 SYDVKM. Between the trimmed V and J ends, which lost 3 bases and 4 bases, there was a span of 19 bases. CDR3 in DNA: TGTGCCAGCAGTTTCGGGTCATACAGGGCCGAATACAATGAGCAGTTCTTC. Its protein product is CASSFGSYRAEYNEQFF.

This chain joins TRBV7-3 and TRBJ2-7; 7 nucleotides align to TRBD1. Germline V CDR1 and CDR2: SGHTA, FQGTGA. The CDR3 has 13 residues. Losses at the gene ends were 5 bases for V and 5 bases for J; bases not matched to a gene: 6. CDR3 amino acids: CASSMTGKDEQYF. DNA for the CDR3: TGTGCCAGCAGCATGACAGGGAAGGACGAGCAGTACTTC.

This sequence joins TRBV11-3 and TRBJ2-1; 11 bases match TRBD2. Germline V gene sequence: CDR1 SGHNT, CDR2 YENEEA. This CDR3 is built from 18 residues. The junction had 18 bases not matched to a gene; V was cut back by 5 bases and J by 9 bases. The chain's CDR3 is CASSPGDGLAGGRSEQFF. The CDR3 DNA reads TGTGCCAGCAGCCCTGGAGATGGGCTAGCGGGAGGTAGGAGTGAGCAGTTCTTC. The complete variable domain, with remaining parts taken from reference TRBV11-3 and TRBJ2-1, reads EAGVVQSPRYKIIEKKQPVAFWCNPISGHNTLYWYLQNLGQGPELLIRYENEEAVDDSQLPKDRFSAERLKGVDSTLKIQPAELGDSAVYLCASSPGDGLAGGRSEQFFGPGTRLTVL.

The chain employs TRBV5-1 and TRBJ1-4; D call uncertain. CDR3 length: 16 residues. V was cut by 5 bases and J by 7 bases, with 21 bases left in between. Germline assignment: CDR1 SGHRS and CDR2 YFSETQ. CDR3: CASSHTGSSRGEKLFF. CDR3 nucleotides: TGCGCCAGCAGTCACACCGGGTCTTCAAGAGGTGAAAAACTGTTTTTT.

CDR3 nucleotides: TGCGCCAGCAGCCGGGCCGGACTGGCGATAAGCACAGATACGCAGTATTTT. Translation: CASSRAGLAISTDTQYF. The chain couples TRBV4-1 to TRBJ2-3, with D maybe TRBD2 (5 bases). The CDR3 length is 17 residues. From germline, CDR1 is MGHRA and CDR2 YSYEKL. V lost 4 bases and J 0 bases, leaving 17 bases between the germline ends.

This chain links TRBV27 with TRBJ2-7; TRBD1 matches 8 bases. Losses at the gene ends were 3 bases for V and 6 bases for J; bases not matched to a gene: 10. This CDR3 has 15 residues. Germline-derived CDR1 and CDR2 are MNHEY and SMNVEV (reference sequence). This CDR3 is CASSFSGTGRTEQYF. The CDR3 DNA reads as TGTGCCAGCAGTTTTTCCGGGACAGGTCGTACCGAGCAGTACTTC.

This clone was seen a single time. V is TRBV10-3 and J is TRBJ2-1; D may be TRBD2 (5 bases). Trimming left V 0 bases short and J 5 bases short, with 11 bases between. CDR3 length: 15 amino acids. Germline lookup yields CDR1 ENHRY and CDR2 SYGVKD. CDR3 nucleotide sequence: TGTGCCATCAGTGAGTCGTTGTCTAGCAACAATGAGCAGTTCTTC. It specifies CAISESLSSNNEQFF.

The genes are TRBV7-9 and TRBJ2-5; the D gene is possibly TRBD2 (6 bases). The CDR3 runs to 13 residues. The V gene lost 2 bases and the J gene lost 4 bases, with 8 bases spanning the gap. Germline V lookup: CDR1 SEHNR, CDR2 FQNEAQ (reference sequence). The CDR3 nucleotides read TGTGCCAGCAGCTTAAGGGACTTAGAGACCCAGTACTTC. Translated, it gives CASSLRDLETQYF.

V is TRBV27 and J is TRBJ2-2, with D tentatively TRBD1 (5 bases). The ends were cut back, 2 bases at V and 9 bases at J, with 10 bases in the middle. CDR1 MNHEY and CDR2 SMNVEV come from the germline V gene (reference sequence). The CDR3 spans 13 residues. The DNA of the CDR3 is TGTGCCAGCAGTTTACTAGACAGACGGGAGCTGTTTTTT. Translating gives CASSLLDRRELFF.

The chain joins TRBV28 to TRBJ1-5, with 10 bases matching TRBD1. This CDR3 comprises 15 residues. From germline, CDR1 is MDHEN and CDR2 SYDVKM. Trimming at V came to 4 bases and at J to 7 bases, leaving 7 bases not matched to a gene. DNA of the CDR3: TGTGCCAGCAGTTATAGGACAGGGGGAGGACAGCCCCAGCATTTT. Its protein is CASSYRTGGGQPQHF.

CDR3 nucleotide sequence: TGTGCCAGTAGTGGCTGGGACAGGGACACTGAAGCTTTCTTT. It translates to CASSGWDRDTEAFF. The chain uses TRBV19 and TRBJ1-1; 9 bases match TRBD1. The CDR3 totals 14 residues. The germline CDR1 and CDR2 sequences are LNHDA and SQIVND (reference sequence). With V trimmed by 5 bases and J by 3 bases, 4 bases remained unmatched. Full variable domain (outside the CDR3, taken from reference TRBV19 and TRBJ1-1): DGGITQSPKYLFRKEGQNVTLSCEQNLNHDAMYWYRQDPGQGLRLIYYSQIVNDFQKGDIAEGYSVSREKKESFPLTVTSAQKNPTAFYLCASSGWDRDTEAFFGQGTRLTVV.

This chain uses TRBV5-1 with TRBJ2-7, with 14 bases that match TRBD2. The CDR3 has 16 amino acids. J gave up 4 bases and V 4 bases, and 7 bases lay outside the gene matches. In germline, CDR1 is SGHRS, CDR2 YFSETQ. Here the CDR3 DNA reads TGCGCCAGCAGCCCCGGGACTAGCGGGAGATCGTACGAGCAGTACTTC. It translates to CASSPGTSGRSYEQYF.

The V call is TRBV5-1, the J call TRBJ1-1; no definite D call. Per germline, CDR1 SGHRS and CDR2 YFSETQ. The CDR3 is 15 amino acids. V lost 1 base and J lost 1, with 11 bases in between. This CDR3 is CASSLRAGRNTEAFF. The CDR3 DNA is TGCGCCAGCAGCTTGCGGGCTGGGAGGAACACTGAAGCTTTCTTT.